Below, 8 T cell receptor beta chains from the same sample are listed, as sequenced in a study of Graves' ophthalmopathy and Graves' hyperthyroidism. RNA transcripts were the source from which TCR beta CDR3 regions were amplified. First-round RT-PCR employed HTBI primers, with a second-round multiplex PCR after it. TCRdb re-analysed the multiplex PCR reads in MiXCR, keeping a single row per CDR3 protein. The sample gives hundreds of thousands of distinct CDR3 sequences, 20% to 25% of which show up once; under 3.5% is in the top ten. Specimen: peripheral blood. All receptors come from a woman aged 18-30 years with stable Graves' hyperthyroidism.

There are many counts of this clonotype. V and J are TRBV19 and TRBJ2-5; the D gene is possibly TRBD1 (5 bases). Trimming removed 6 bases from V and 5 bases from J, with 13 bases in between. Germline CDR1 is LNHDA and CDR2 is SQIVND (reference sequence). This CDR3 comprises 13 residues. This CDR3 reads CASSPLRAETQYF. Written as DNA, the CDR3 is TGTGCCAGTAGCCCCCTCAGGGCTGAGACCCAGTACTTC.

This clonotype was seen repeatedly, ten times or more. The CDR3 loop reads CASSGQGNTEAFF. The CDR3 nucleotides read TGTGCCAGCAGTGGACAGGGGAACACTGAAGCTTTCTTT. The rearrangement links TRBV6-1 to TRBJ1-1; 7 bases match TRBD1. Germline lookup yields CDR1 MNHNS and CDR2 SASEGT. This CDR3 contains 13 residues. The V gene end was trimmed by 4 bases and the J gene end by 1 base; junction bases not matched to a gene: 0.

This clonotype has more than one count but fewer than ten. The chain uses TRBV11-1 and TRBJ1-1; 7 nucleotides agree with TRBD1. Germline V gene data show CDR1 as SGHAT and CDR2 as FQDESV (reference sequence). The ends lost 5 bases at V and 1 base at J; junction bases unmatched: 16. This CDR3 has 18 residues. The DNA for the CDR3 is TGTGCCAGCAGCGCGCCTTCGGGACAGCAAGATTGGAACACTGAAGCTTTCTTT. It encodes CASSAPSGQQDWNTEAFF.

This clonotype was counted ten times or more. The junction and the germline gene differ at one end; a read error may be behind it. The chain carries TRBV28 and TRBJ2-4, with a tentative D call TRBD2 (5 bases). Germline CDR1 MDHEN, CDR2 SYDVKM. CDR3 length: 14 amino acids. In DNA, the CDR3 is TGTGCCAGCCTCGGCGGAACCCGAGGGAACATTAAGTACTTC. This encodes CASLGGTRGNIKYF.

This clonotype was counted many times. CDR3 DNA: TGTGCCAGCACCACCCTAACAGGGTTTAACTATGGCTACACCTTC. Translation gives CASTTLTGFNYGYTF. This chain joins TRBV28 and TRBJ1-2; D perhaps matches TRBD1 (6 bases). Trimming left V 7 bases short and J 1 base short, with 16 bases between. From germline, CDR1 is MDHEN and CDR2 SYDVKM. This CDR3 is 15 amino acids long.

The sample holds many counts of this clonotype. V and J are TRBV5-1 and TRBJ2-7, with a possible D match to TRBD2 (6 bases). CDR1 and CDR2 (germline): SGHRS, YFSETQ. The CDR3 length is 14 residues. The V gene lost 5 bases and the J gene lost 3 bases, with 15 bases spanning the gap. The CDR3 DNA reads as TGCGCCAGCAGATCGGGGGAAAATTACTACGAGCAGTACTTC. Amino acid sequence: CASRSGENYYEQYF.

This clonotype was counted a few times. Since a much larger clone is just one base distant, this may be a read error. This sequence joins TRBV13 and TRBJ1-3; D is unclear. The V gene's germline CDR1 is PRHDT and CDR2 FYEKMQ (reference sequence). V dropped 0 bases and J dropped 0 bases, with 12 bases sitting between them. This CDR3 has 17 residues. The CDR3 protein is CASSLGGRRRSGNTIYF. In nucleotides, the CDR3 is TGTGCCAGCAGCTTAGGGGGCAGGCGTCGCTCTGGAAACACCATATATTTT.

This clonotype was counted many times. The chain has TRBV10-2 and TRBJ1-1; the match to TRBD1 covers 7 bases. The CDR3 sequence is 14 residues long. J was trimmed by 4 bases and V by 5 bases; bases with no gene match: 7. Germline V gene data show CDR1 as WSHSY and CDR2 as SAAADI. CDR3 residues: CASSRGGLSTEAFF. The CDR3, as DNA: TGCGCCAGCAGTCGAGGGGGCTTGAGCACTGAAGCTTTCTTT.